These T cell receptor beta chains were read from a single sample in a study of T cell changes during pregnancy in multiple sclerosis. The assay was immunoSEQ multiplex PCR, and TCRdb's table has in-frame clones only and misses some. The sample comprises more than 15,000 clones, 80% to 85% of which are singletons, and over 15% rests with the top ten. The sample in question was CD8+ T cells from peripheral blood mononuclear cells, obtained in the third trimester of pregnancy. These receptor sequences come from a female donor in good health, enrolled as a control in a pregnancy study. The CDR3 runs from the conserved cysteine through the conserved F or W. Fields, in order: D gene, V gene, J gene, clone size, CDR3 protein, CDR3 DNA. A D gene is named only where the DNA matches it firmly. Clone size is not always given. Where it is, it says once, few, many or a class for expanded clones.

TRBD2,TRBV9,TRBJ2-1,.,CASSIGLAGLNEQFF,TGTGCCAGCAGCATCGGACTAGCGGGGCTAAATGAGCAGTTCTTC
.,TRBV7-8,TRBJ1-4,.,CASSPEAGPDEKLFF,TGTGCCAGCAGCCCGGAAGCAGGGCCGGATGAAAAACTGTTTTTT
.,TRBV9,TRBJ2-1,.,CASSTGYNEQFF,TGTGCCAGCAGCACAGGGTACAATGAGCAGTTCTTC
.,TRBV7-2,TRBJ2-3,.,CASSLPGSTDTQYF,TGTGCCAGCAGCTTACCAGGGAGCACAGATACGCAGTATTTT
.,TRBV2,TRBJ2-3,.,CASGGRASTDTQYF,TGTGCCAGCGGAGGGCGGGCTAGCACAGATACGCAGTATTTT
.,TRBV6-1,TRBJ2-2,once,CASKGVTGELFF,TGTGCCAGCAAAGGGGTTACCGGGGAGCTGTTTTTT
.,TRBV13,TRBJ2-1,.,CASSPKMGVRSYNEQFF,TGTGCCAGCAGCCCAAAAATGGGAGTTCGCTCCTACAATGAGCAGTTCTTC
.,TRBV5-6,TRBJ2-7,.,CASSLGGDNSYEQYF,TGTGCCAGCAGCTTGGGGGGAGACAACTCCTACGAGCAGTACTTC
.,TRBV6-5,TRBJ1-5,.,CASSEGGNQPQHF,TGTGCCAGCAGTGAGGGGGGCAATCAGCCCCAGCATTTT
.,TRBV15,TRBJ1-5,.,CATNTGQGGQPQHF,TGTGCCACCAACACGGGACAAGGCGGTCAGCCCCAGCATTTT
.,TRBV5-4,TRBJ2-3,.,CASSDGGRGEITDTQYF,TGTGCCAGCAGCGACGGAGGTCGCGGGGAGATCACAGATACGCAGTATTTT
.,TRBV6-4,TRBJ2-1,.,CASSETTGLDYNEQFF,TGTGCCAGCAGTGAGACCACAGGGTTAGACTACAATGAGCAGTTCTTC
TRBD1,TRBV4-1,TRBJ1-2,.,CASSPGDSLHGYTF,TGCGCCAGCAGCCCAGGGGACAGTCTACATGGCTACACCTTC
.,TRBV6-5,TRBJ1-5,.,CASSEEEWQPQHF,TGTGCCAGCAGTGAAGAGGAGTGGCAGCCCCAGCATTTT